Shown below are 7 T cell receptor beta chains from a single sample sequenced in a study of cytomegalovirus exposure and HLA in healthy donors. Clones were read by immunoSEQ multiplex PCR, and TCRdb kept only the in-frame ones, dropping some. The table shows more than 140,000 clones, with 85% to 90% occurring only once. Material for sequencing was PBMCs. Receptors were obtained from a woman aged 18-29 years in good health and CMV-seropositive.

The CDR3 sequence is CASSSRTSGHSYNEQFF. The CDR3 DNA is TGTGCCAGCAGCTCGCGGACTAGCGGGCACTCCTACAATGAGCAGTTCTTC. The chain is built from TRBV11-3 and TRBJ2-1; TRBD2 matches at 11 bases. CDR1 and CDR2 (germline): SGHNT, YENEEA. Unmatched junction bases numbered 5, after V lost 4 bases and J lost 0 bases. This CDR3 contains 17 residues.

The chain is built from TRBV6-5 and TRBJ2-5, with unresolved D. V lost 5 bases and J 3 bases, leaving 16 bases between the germline ends. The germline gives CDR1 MNHEY, CDR2 SVGAGI. There are 15 residues in the CDR3. As DNA, the CDR3 is TGTGCCAGCAGTCCGTGGGCCGCCCACGAAGAGACCCAGTACTTC. Translated, it gives CASSPWAAHEETQYF.

The rearrangement links TRBV4-1 to TRBJ1-1, with 11 bases fitting TRBD1. CDR1 and CDR2 (germline): MGHRA, YSYEKL. The V segment lost 4 bases and the J segment 0 bases; nucleotides outside the gene matches: 7. This CDR3 contains 17 residues. Here the CDR3 reads CASSRRGQGGMNTEAFF. CDR3 DNA: TGCGCCAGCAGCCGGAGGGGACAGGGGGGGATGAACACTGAAGCTTTCTTT.

This clone was detected only once. CDR3 DNA sequence: TGTGCCAGCAGTCCCTATAGTCAGCCCCAGCATTTT. The encoded protein is CASSPYSQPQHF. The rearrangement joins TRBV28 to TRBJ1-5; no definite D call. This CDR3 region has 12 residues. The V end lost 5 bases, the J end lost 6 bases, and 8 bases lay between the germline ends. Germline loops: CDR1 MDHEN, CDR2 SYDVKM.

V gene TRBV11-3 combines with J gene TRBJ2-7; 9 nucleotides align to TRBD1. From germline, CDR1 is SGHNT and CDR2 YENEEA. V was pared by 1 base and J by 6 bases, with 10 bases of the junction left unmatched. The CDR3 runs 16 residues. The CDR3 protein is CASSLVLAGQGFEQYF. In nucleotides, the CDR3 is TGTGCCAGCAGCTTAGTCTTGGCGGGACAGGGTTTCGAGCAGTACTTC. Full variable domain (rest looked up from reference TRBV11-3 and TRBJ2-7): EAGVVQSPRYKIIEKKQPVAFWCNPISGHNTLYWYLQNLGQGPELLIRYENEEAVDDSQLPKDRFSAERLKGVDSTLKIQPAELGDSAVYLCASSLVLAGQGFEQYFGPGTRLTVT.

The J gene is TRBJ2-3, the V gene TRBV19; D possibly corresponds to TRBD1 (6 bases). The CDR3 extends over 14 amino acids. V was cut by 1 base and J by 4 bases, with 9 bases left in between. Germline assignment: CDR1 LNHDA and CDR2 SQIVND (reference sequence). CDR3 region: CASSIARGADTQYF. CDR3 DNA: TGTGCCAGTAGTATAGCCAGGGGTGCAGATACGCAGTATTTT.

The chain couples TRBV28 to TRBJ1-2, with D maybe TRBD1 (5 bases). The V gene lost 5 bases and the J gene lost 4 bases, with 17 bases spanning the gap. CDR1 and CDR2 from the germline V gene are MDHEN and SYDVKM. This CDR3 is 15 amino acids long. CDR3 amino acids: CASSPGLPSGYGYTF. For the CDR3, the DNA is TGTGCCAGCAGTCCGGGACTCCCCTCGGGCTATGGCTACACCTTC.